Listed below are T cell receptor beta chains from one sample, sequenced in a study of shared clonotypes between healthy human individuals. Some clones are missing from TCRdb's copy, which holds only in-frame ones; the method was immunoSEQ multiplex PCR. This table has some 1.5 million clones, 95% to 99% appearing once. Sequenced sample: naive CD4+ T cells sorted from blood. The source of these receptors is a man aged 30 to 39 in good health. The CDR3 runs from the conserved cysteine through the conserved F or W. The order of the fields is V gene, J gene, D gene, clone size, CDR3 DNA, CDR3 protein. The D gene is left open where the match is weak. The size of a clone is reported for some rows only, either as once, few or many, or as a class for expanded clones.

v_call: TRBV7-9
j_call: TRBJ2-7
d_call: NA
clone_size: NA
cdr3_nt: TGTGCCAGCAGCTTTTCGGACCTCCCCTACGAGCAGTACTTC
cdr3_aa: CASSFSDLPYEQYF

v_call: TRBV6-1
j_call: TRBJ1-2
d_call: NA
clone_size: NA
cdr3_nt: TGTGCCAGCAGTGAAGAGCTACAGGATCCCTATGGCTACACCTTC
cdr3_aa: CASSEELQDPYGYTF

v_call: TRBV12-5
j_call: TRBJ2-3
d_call: NA
clone_size: NA
cdr3_nt: TGTGCTAGTGGTTTGATGGCAGATACGCAGTATTTT
cdr3_aa: CASGLMADTQYF

v_call: TRBV19
j_call: TRBJ1-1
d_call: NA
clone_size: once
cdr3_nt: TGTGCCAGTAGAACAGGGCTTATGAACACTGAAGCTTTCTTT
cdr3_aa: CASRTGLMNTEAFF

v_call: TRBV9
j_call: TRBJ1-1
d_call: NA
clone_size: NA
cdr3_nt: TGTGCCAGCAGCGTAGGGGCCGTTCCCAAGTACACTGAAGCTTTCTTT
cdr3_aa: CASSVGAVPKYTEAFF

v_call: TRBV5-4
j_call: TRBJ1-1
d_call: NA
clone_size: NA
cdr3_nt: TGTGCCAGCAGCTACAACATGAACACTGAAGCTTTCTTT
cdr3_aa: CASSYNMNTEAFF

v_call: TRBV10-3
j_call: TRBJ2-1
d_call: NA
clone_size: NA
cdr3_nt: TGTGCCATCAGTCGGCCAGCCTACAATGAGCAGTTCTTC
cdr3_aa: CAISRPAYNEQFF

v_call: TRBV6-6
j_call: TRBJ2-1
d_call: NA
clone_size: NA
cdr3_nt: TGTGCCAGCAGTTACTCGGGAGCGGCCAATGAGCAGTTCTTC
cdr3_aa: CASSYSGAANEQFF

v_call: TRBV5-1
j_call: TRBJ2-7
d_call: TRBD2
clone_size: NA
cdr3_nt: TGCGCCAGCAGCTTGGAGGGTGCTAGCGGGAGAGCCGAGCAGTACTTC
cdr3_aa: CASSLEGASGRAEQYF

v_call: TRBV7-9
j_call: TRBJ2-7
d_call: TRBD1
clone_size: NA
cdr3_nt: TGTGCCAGCAGCTTAGACCAGGGGGAACGGGGCGAGCAGTACTTC
cdr3_aa: CASSLDQGERGEQYF

v_call: TRBV7-8
j_call: TRBJ2-2
d_call: TRBD1
clone_size: NA
cdr3_nt: TGTGCCAGCAGCTCCCGGGACAGGGTTATCACCGGGGAGCTGTTTTTT
cdr3_aa: CASSSRDRVITGELFF

v_call: TRBV29-1
j_call: TRBJ2-2
d_call: NA
clone_size: NA
cdr3_nt: TGCAGCGTTGTTGGTGGCAGGGTGGAGACCGGGGAGCTGTTTTTT
cdr3_aa: CSVVGGRVETGELFF

v_call: TRBV14
j_call: TRBJ1-3
d_call: NA
clone_size: once
cdr3_nt: TGTGCCAGCAGCCGACAGTTGGGAAACACCATATATTTT
cdr3_aa: CASSRQLGNTIYF

v_call: TRBV5-4
j_call: TRBJ1-1
d_call: NA
clone_size: NA
cdr3_nt: TGTGCCAGCAGCTTGGATCAGGGCTCAAGGGCTGAAGCTTTCTTT
cdr3_aa: CASSLDQGSRAEAFF

v_call: TRBV5-1
j_call: TRBJ2-1
d_call: NA
clone_size: once
cdr3_nt: TGCGCCAGCAGCTTGTTAATAGCGGCCGACAATGAGCAGTTCTTC
cdr3_aa: CASSLLIAADNEQFF

v_call: TRBV2
j_call: TRBJ2-7
d_call: NA
clone_size: NA
cdr3_nt: TGTGCCAGCAGTGAATATCTCCCCAGTTTTAACGAGCAGTACTTC
cdr3_aa: CASSEYLPSFNEQYF

v_call: TRBV5-5
j_call: TRBJ1-4
d_call: NA
clone_size: NA
cdr3_nt: TGTGCCAGCAGCTTGGGGAGGGGATCAACTAATGAAAAACTGTTTTTT
cdr3_aa: CASSLGRGSTNEKLFF

v_call: TRBV6-1
j_call: TRBJ2-7
d_call: NA
clone_size: NA
cdr3_nt: TGTGCCAGCAGTGGAATATTCTACGAGCAGTACTTC
cdr3_aa: CASSGIFYEQYF

v_call: TRBV18
j_call: TRBJ2-1
d_call: NA
clone_size: NA
cdr3_nt: TGTGCCAGCTCCTCCCCCTTGGGGCTCTCCTACAATGAGCAGTTCTTC
cdr3_aa: CASSSPLGLSYNEQFF

v_call: TRBV2
j_call: TRBJ2-7
d_call: TRBD2
clone_size: NA
cdr3_nt: TGTGCCAGCAGTGAAGGAAGGGCTAGCGGGAGGAACGAGCAGTACTTC
cdr3_aa: CASSEGRASGRNEQYF

v_call: TRBV6-6
j_call: TRBJ2-7
d_call: NA
clone_size: NA
cdr3_nt: TGTGCCAGCACGGAAACGGGGTTCTCCTACGAGCAGTACTTC
cdr3_aa: CASTETGFSYEQYF

v_call: TRBV14
j_call: TRBJ2-7
d_call: NA
clone_size: NA
cdr3_nt: TGTGCCAGCAGCTCTTTACAGGGACGGGAGTTGCAGTACTTC
cdr3_aa: CASSSLQGRELQYF

v_call: TRBV11-1
j_call: TRBJ2-5
d_call: NA
clone_size: NA
cdr3_nt: TGTGCCAGCAGCTTAGACAGGGAACGAGAGACCCAGTACTTC
cdr3_aa: CASSLDRERETQYF

v_call: TRBV28
j_call: TRBJ2-4
d_call: TRBD1
clone_size: NA
cdr3_nt: TGTGCCAGCAGTGGGGACAGGGACTTAAACATTCAGTACTTC
cdr3_aa: CASSGDRDLNIQYF

v_call: TRBV6-1
j_call: TRBJ2-3
d_call: NA
clone_size: NA
cdr3_nt: TGTGCCAGCACTCGCTCCCCCCACACAGATACGCAGTATTTT
cdr3_aa: CASTRSPHTDTQYF

v_call: TRBV18
j_call: TRBJ2-7
d_call: NA
clone_size: NA
cdr3_nt: TGTGCCAGCTCACCCTGGGCGGGGAACTACGAGCAGTACTTC
cdr3_aa: CASSPWAGNYEQYF

v_call: TRBV28
j_call: TRBJ2-1
d_call: NA
clone_size: once
cdr3_nt: TGTGCCAGCAGCCCACGGGGGACTCGGTACAATGAGCAGTTCTTC
cdr3_aa: CASSPRGTRYNEQFF

v_call: TRBV5-1
j_call: TRBJ2-7
d_call: NA
clone_size: once
cdr3_nt: TGCGCCAGCAGCTTGGGCACGGACTACGAGCAGTACTTC
cdr3_aa: CASSLGTDYEQYF

v_call: TRBV9
j_call: TRBJ2-1
d_call: TRBD1
clone_size: NA
cdr3_nt: TGTGCCAGCAGCGTAGAAGGGACAGGGTTCCATGAGCAGTTCTTC
cdr3_aa: CASSVEGTGFHEQFF

v_call: TRBV27
j_call: TRBJ2-3
d_call: TRBD2
clone_size: NA
cdr3_nt: TGTGCCAGCAGTTTACGTCGGCGGGAGGGCCAGCAAGATACGCAGTATTTT
cdr3_aa: CASSLRRREGQQDTQYF

v_call: TRBV13
j_call: TRBJ2-3
d_call: TRBD2
clone_size: NA
cdr3_nt: TGTGCCAGCGGAACGGGAGGCCTCACAGATACGCAGTATTTT
cdr3_aa: CASGTGGLTDTQYF

v_call: TRBV28
j_call: TRBJ2-7
d_call: NA
clone_size: NA
cdr3_nt: TGTGCCAGCAGCCTTTTGGCAGCCAACCAACTGATCGACACCCAGTACTTC
cdr3_aa: CASSLLAANQLIDTQYF

v_call: TRBV9
j_call: TRBJ2-1
d_call: TRBD1
clone_size: NA
cdr3_nt: TGTGCCAGCAGCGTCCCCTTAACCGGGACAGGGTTATCAAATGAGCAGTTCTTC
cdr3_aa: CASSVPLTGTGLSNEQFF